Listed here are 5 T cell receptor beta chains from one sample, sequenced in a study of blood T cell repertoires in COVID-19. Measured with immunoSEQ multiplex PCR; TCRdb has only the in-frame clones, and not every one. Here the sample spans fewer than 400,000 clones, roughly 90% being singletons. Input material: PBMCs or T cells enriched from blood (not recorded which). The receptors stem from a woman between 18 and 29 years old who had recovered from COVID-19.

The CDR3 here is CASSPAPGSYEQYF. The DNA of the CDR3 is TGTGCCAGCAGCCCTGCCCCCGGCTCCTACGAGCAGTACTTC. The rearrangement links TRBV7-3 to TRBJ2-7; D ambiguous. V lost 5 bases to trimming and J lost 0 bases, with 11 bases between them. There are 14 residues in the CDR3. Looked up from germline, CDR1 is SGHTA and CDR2 is FQGTGA. Using reference TRBV7-3 and TRBJ2-7 for the parts outside the CDR3, the full variable domain is GAGVSQTPSNKVTEKGKYVELRCDPISGHTALYWYRQSLGQGPEFLIYFQGTGAADDSGLPNDRFFAVRPEGSVSTLKIQRTERGDSAVYLCASSPAPGSYEQYFGPGTRLTVT.

The gene calls are TRBV5-6 and TRBJ1-1, with TRBD1 matching over 7 bases. CDR3 length: 15 amino acids. The V segment lost 2 bases and the J segment 2 bases; nucleotides outside the gene matches: 6. Germline V lookup: CDR1 SGHDT, CDR2 YYEEEE. CDR3 in DNA: TGTGCCAGCAGCTTATTACAGGGGTTCAACACTGAAGCTTTCTTT. Protein product: CASSLLQGFNTEAFF.

The rearrangement links TRBV18 to TRBJ2-1, with a possible D match to TRBD2 (6 bases). Trimming removed 5 bases from V and 9 bases from J, with 23 bases in between. Germline assignment: CDR1 KGHSH and CDR2 LQKENI. The CDR3 sequence is 16 residues long. The CDR3 DNA reads as TGTGCCAGCTCAGTTGTAATGCGGGGCGAAATCGGTGAGCAGTTCTTC. This sequence encodes CASSVVMRGEIGEQFF.

The V gene is TRBV30, the J gene TRBJ1-2; D might be TRBD1 (6 bases). The length of the CDR3 is 14 residues. V was shortened by 2 bases and J by 3 bases, with 13 bases between the two germline ends. Germline loops: CDR1 GTSNPN, CDR2 SVGIG (reference sequence). The CDR3 DNA is TGTGCCTGGAGTTGGGGTCAGGGGCACTATGGCTACACCTTC. Its protein is CAWSWGQGHYGYTF.

Notes on this clone: The sample contains more than one DNA sequence encoding this CDR3. This chain links TRBV15 with TRBJ2-1; TRBD2 matches at 11 bases. This CDR3 is built from 14 residues. The V gene end was trimmed by 7 bases and the J gene end by 7 bases; junction bases not matched to a gene: 6. Germline values: CDR1 LNHNV, CDR2 YYDKDF (reference sequence). The CDR3 DNA sequence: TGTGCCACCACCCTAGCGGGAGGTTCAAATGAGCAGTTCTTC. Its protein is CATTLAGGSNEQFF.